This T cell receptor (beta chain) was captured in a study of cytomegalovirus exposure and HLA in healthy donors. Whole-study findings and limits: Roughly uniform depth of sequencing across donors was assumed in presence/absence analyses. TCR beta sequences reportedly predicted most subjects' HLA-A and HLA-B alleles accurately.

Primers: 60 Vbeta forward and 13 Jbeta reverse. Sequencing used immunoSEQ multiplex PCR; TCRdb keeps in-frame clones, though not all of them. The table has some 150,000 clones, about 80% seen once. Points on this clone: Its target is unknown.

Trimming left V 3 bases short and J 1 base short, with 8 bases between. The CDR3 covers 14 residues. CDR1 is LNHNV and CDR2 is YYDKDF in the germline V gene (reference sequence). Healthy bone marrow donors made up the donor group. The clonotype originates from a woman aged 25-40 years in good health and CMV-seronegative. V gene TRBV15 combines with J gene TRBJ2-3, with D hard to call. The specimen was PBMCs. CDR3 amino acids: CATSRQVRTDTQYF. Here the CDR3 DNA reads TGTGCCACCAGCAGGCAGGTCCGCACAGATACGCAGTATTTT.